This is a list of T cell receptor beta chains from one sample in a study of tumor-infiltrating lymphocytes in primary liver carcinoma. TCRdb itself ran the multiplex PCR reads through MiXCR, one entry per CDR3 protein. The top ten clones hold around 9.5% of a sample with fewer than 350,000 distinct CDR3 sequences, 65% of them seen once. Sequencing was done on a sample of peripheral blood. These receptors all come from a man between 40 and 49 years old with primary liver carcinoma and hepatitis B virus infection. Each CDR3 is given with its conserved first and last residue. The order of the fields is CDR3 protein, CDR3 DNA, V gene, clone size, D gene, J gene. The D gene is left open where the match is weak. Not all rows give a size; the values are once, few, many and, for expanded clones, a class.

CASSSDGSTYEQYF TGTGCCAGCAGTTCCGACGGGAGCACTTACGAGCAGTACTTC TRBV6-2/TRBV6-3 many NA TRBJ2-7
CASSQDMPSGSPSYNEQYF TGTGCCAGCAGCCAAGATATGCCTAGCGGGAGTCCCTCCTACAATGAGCAGTACTTC TRBV14 NA TRBD2 TRBJ2-7
CSVEVGGRTEAFF TGCAGCGTTGAAGTAGGGGGTCGGACTGAAGCTTTCTTT TRBV29-1 many NA TRBJ1-1
CGVEFTQGKADF TGCGGCGTTGAATTCACCCAGGGGAAAGCCGACTTC TRBV29-1 once NA TRBJ2-7
CASSSSGTYNEQLF TGTGCCAGCAGCTCCTCTGGGACCTACAATGAGCAGCTCTTC TRBV5-4 few NA TRBJ2-1
CASSSSSNEQFF TGTGCCAGCAGTAGCTCTAGCAATGAGCAGTTCTTC TRBV12-3/TRBV12-4 many NA TRBJ2-1
CAWSVNRGKSAEAFF TGTGCCTGGAGTGTTAACCGGGGTAAAAGCGCTGAAGCTTTCTTT TRBV30 NA NA TRBJ1-1
CSTLGAGLDEQFF TGCAGCACTCTCGGGGCTGGCCTGGATGAGCAGTTCTTC TRBV29-1 NA NA TRBJ2-1
CTSSLVQGRETQYF TGCACCAGCAGCCTCGTGCAGGGACGCGAGACCCAGTACTTC TRBV5-1 NA NA TRBJ2-5
CATSLSYGVDAFF TGTGCCACCAGCCTATCATACGGGGTGGATGCTTTCTTT TRBV11-2 NA NA TRBJ1-1
CAINIPPSASGKVTDTQYF TGTGCCATCAATATTCCGCCGTCCGCTAGCGGGAAGGTAACAGATACGCAGTATTTT TRBV10-3 few TRBD2 TRBJ2-3
CASDDPTQPQHF TGTGCCAGCGACGACCCCACTCAGCCCCAGCATTTT TRBV6-5 NA NA TRBJ1-5
CASSRIGPKQYF TGTGCCAGCAGTCGGATAGGCCCCAAGCAGTACTTC TRBV28 NA NA TRBJ2-7
CASLEGQNTGELFF TGTGCCAGCCTCGAGGGACAAAACACCGGGGAGCTGTTTTTT TRBV28 NA NA TRBJ2-2
CASSRRGGSGANVLTF TGCGCCAGCAGCCGCAGGGGCGGCTCTGGGGCCAACGTCCTGACTTTC TRBV4-1 many NA TRBJ2-6
CASTPSWGTQETQYF TGTGCCAGTACCCCCTCTTGGGGGACTCAAGAGACCCAGTACTTC TRBV6-1 NA NA TRBJ2-5
CASSLPRAEQFF TGTGCCAGCAGCCTACCTAGGGCTGAGCAGTTCTTC TRBV11-2 many NA TRBJ2-1
CTSSLLGGNTGELFF TGTACCAGCAGCTTACTCGGCGGAAACACCGGGGAGCTGTTTTTT TRBV11-3 NA NA TRBJ2-2
CASNRRWGTDVETQYF TGTGCCAGCAACCGCCGGTGGGGGACAGATGTGGAAACCCAGTACTTC TRBV11-2 NA TRBD1 TRBJ2-5
CASSYEGKQETQYF TGTGCCAGCAGTTACGAGGGGAAACAAGAGACCCAGTACTTC TRBV6-2/TRBV6-3 many NA TRBJ2-5
CAGSQRERTDTQYF TGCGCCGGCAGCCAGCGGGAGCGGACAGATACACAGTATTTT TRBV4-3 NA TRBD2 TRBJ2-3
CASSAAGTEGDTQYF TGCGCCAGCAGCGCTGCCGGGACTGAGGGAGATACGCAGTATTTT TRBV5-1 NA NA TRBJ2-3
CASSLTVRENTGELFF TGTGCCAGCAGCTTAACAGTGCGGGAGAACACCGGGGAGCTGTTTTTT TRBV7-8 NA NA TRBJ2-2
CASSSQAVNTEAFF TGTGCCAGCAGTTCTCAGGCCGTCAACACTGAAGCTTTCTTT TRBV28 few NA TRBJ1-1
CASKATLDSGNTIYF TGTGCCAGCAAAGCGACCCTTGACTCTGGAAACACCATATATTTT TRBV2 few NA TRBJ1-3
CASSFRTGGFAETQYF TGCGCCAGCAGCTTCCGGACAGGGGGCTTCGCAGAGACCCAGTACTTC TRBV5-1 NA TRBD1 TRBJ2-5
CASNSPPGETQYF TGTGCCAGCAACTCTCCCCCGGGAGAGACCCAGTACTTC TRBV11-1 NA NA TRBJ2-5
CVSSLGRREQETQYF TGTGTCAGCAGCCTTGGAAGGAGGGAGCAGGAGACCCAGTACTTC TRBV11-1 NA NA TRBJ2-5
CASKPPGPGRMTYEQYF TGTGCCAGTAAACCCCCTGGTCCGGGACGGATGACTTACGAGCAGTACTTC TRBV28 NA NA TRBJ2-7
CASSIDNTGELFF TGTGCCAGTAGTATAGACAACACCGGGGAGCTGTTTTTT TRBV19 NA NA TRBJ2-2
CASVVGVAADTQYF TGTGCCTCGGTAGTGGGAGTGGCGGCAGATACGCAGTATTTT TRBV30 NA NA TRBJ2-3
CASSPGTTKAFF TGTGCCAGCAGCCCCGGCACAACCAAAGCTTTCTTT TRBV12-3/TRBV12-4 many NA TRBJ1-1
CASSPVTGEETPYF TGTGCCAGCTCACCAGTGACAGGGGAAGAGACCCCGTACTTC TRBV18 NA TRBD1 TRBJ2-5
CASSRGTSSYEQYF TGCGCCAGCAGCAGGGGGACTAGTAGCTACGAGCAGTACTTC TRBV5-1 NA TRBD2 TRBJ2-7
CAWNHHRRVDGTGELFF TGTGCCTGGAACCACCACCGGCGGGTGGACGGCACCGGGGAGCTGTTTTTT TRBV30 NA NA TRBJ2-2
CASSLDDQAQETQYF TGTGCTAGCAGCTTAGACGACCAGGCCCAAGAGACCCAGTACTTC TRBV11-3 once NA TRBJ2-5
CASSQEVAGGKDTQCF TGCGCCAGCAGCCAAGAGGTAGCGGGAGGTAAGGATACGCAGTGTTTT TRBV4-3 NA TRBD2 TRBJ2-3